These 17 T cell receptor beta chains were sequenced from one sample in a study of metastatic and nonmetastatic thyroid tumors. TCRdb used MiXCR to call clones anew from the PCR reads. The sample yields around 20,000 clones, roughly 17% seen once. Prior to thyroid surgery, none of the patients had received any treatment. Sequenced material: blood. These receptors were obtained from a male donor with papillary thyroid cancer or a benign thyroid nodule (not recorded which). Some clones in this sample may be carry-over from other donors' samples.

This clone is medium-sized in the sample. The same CDR3 can be traced to other DNA sequences in this sample. The chain carries TRBV20-1 and TRBJ1-2; no reliable D call. Germline CDR1 is DFQATT and CDR2 is SNEGSKA (reference sequence). This CDR3 has 14 residues. The germline V and J ends were trimmed by 6 bases and 5 bases, with 19 bases remaining between them. The CDR3 DNA is TGCAGTGCGGGTCACTGGACGGAACGATATGGCTACACCTTC. Translating gives CSAGHWTERYGYTF.

This clone was seen ten or more times. A much more abundant neighbour one base away suggests this may be a read error. The chain has TRBV10-3 and TRBJ2-7, with 9 bases fitting TRBD1. This CDR3 is 15 amino acids long. The V gene's germline CDR1 is ENHRY and CDR2 SYGVKD. Trimming at V came to 3 bases and at J to 2 bases, leaving 5 bases not matched to a gene. DNA of the CDR3: TGTGCCATCAGTGACGGGACAGGGAGCCCCTACGAGCAGTACTTC. Translation gives CAISDGTGSPYEQYF.

This clone has ten or more counts. The CDR3 protein is CASSDGSGGFEQFF. The CDR3, as DNA: TGCGCCAGCAGCGATGGGTCAGGGGGTTTCGAGCAGTTCTTC. The genes are TRBV4-1 and TRBJ2-1; 7 bases line up with TRBD1. The V gene end was trimmed by 5 bases and the J gene end by 10 bases; junction bases not matched to a gene: 11. Germline V gene data show CDR1 as MGHRA and CDR2 as YSYEKL. This CDR3 is 14 amino acids long.

The sample holds many counts of this clone. The rearrangement uses TRBV7-9 and TRBJ2-1, with TRBD2 identical over 8 bases. This CDR3 comprises 16 residues. CDR1 is SEHNR, CDR2 FQNEAQ, per germline (reference sequence). Losses at the gene ends were 5 bases for V and 2 bases for J; bases not matched to a gene: 8. The CDR3 protein is CASSLPGGVTYNEQFF. In nucleotides, the CDR3 is TGTGCCAGCAGCCTCCCGGGGGGGGTAACCTACAATGAGCAGTTCTTC. Complete variable domain (other parts from reference TRBV7-9 and TRBJ2-1): DTGVSQNPRHKITKRGQNVTFRCDPISEHNRLYWYRQTLGQGPEFLTYFQNEAQLEKSRLLSDRFSAERPKGSFSTLEIQRTEQGDSAMYLCASSLPGGVTYNEQFFGPGTRLTVL.

This clone has at least ten counts. The rearrangement joins TRBV19 to TRBJ2-7; D gene unclear. Trimming took off 1 base at V and 1 base at J, with 11 bases between the two ends. Germline CDR1 reads LNHDA; CDR2 reads SQIVND (reference sequence). The CDR3 runs to 15 residues. In nucleotides, the CDR3 is TGTGCCAGTAGTATAGGTGGGTACGGGTCCTACGAGCAGTACTTC. It translates to CASSIGGYGSYEQYF.

This clone was counted ten times or more. The chain uses TRBV20-1 and TRBJ2-1, with 9 bases matching TRBD2. Germline trimming cut 6 bases from V and 8 bases from J; bases unmatched to any gene: 8. Germline CDR1 DFQATT, CDR2 SNEGSKA (reference sequence). The CDR3 has 13 residues. CDR3 sequence: CSASAGGMYEQFF. The CDR3 coding sequence is TGCAGTGCCTCAGCGGGAGGCATGTATGAGCAGTTCTTC.

There are many counts of this clone. The chain couples TRBV30 to TRBJ2-3, with 13 positions matching TRBD2. There are 15 residues in the CDR3. Germline lookup yields CDR1 GTSNPN and CDR2 SVGIG (reference sequence). J gave up 4 bases and V 0 bases, and 1 base lay outside the gene matches. This CDR3 is CAWSVLAGGPDTQYF. The CDR3 DNA sequence: TGTGCCTGGAGTGTACTAGCGGGAGGGCCAGATACGCAGTATTTT.

This rearrangement joins TRBV7-6 to TRBJ2-2; TRBD2 matches at 7 bases. Germline V gives CDR1 SGHVS, CDR2 FNYEAQ. CDR3 length equals 16 residues. J gave up 2 bases and V 3 bases, and 6 bases lay outside the gene matches. The CDR3 sequence is CASSFLSGENTGELFF. CDR3 nucleotides: TGTGCCAGCAGCTTTTTGAGCGGGGAAAACACCGGGGAGCTGTTTTTT. The full variable domain, completed using reference TRBV7-6 and TRBJ2-2, is GAGVSQSPRYKVTKRGQDVALRCDPISGHVSLYWYRQALGQGPEFLTYFNYEAQQDKSGLPNDRFSAERPEGSISTLTIQRTEQRDSAMYRCASSFLSGENTGELFFGEGSRLTVL.

The chain combines TRBV4-2 with TRBJ2-7; D uncertain. V lost 3 bases, J lost 0 bases, and 9 bases lay in between. CDR1 and CDR2 (germline): LGHNA, YNFKEQ. The CDR3 contains 14 residues. The CDR3 loop reads CASSQGVLSYEQYF. In DNA form, the CDR3 reads TGTGCCAGCAGCCAGGGCGTCCTCTCCTACGAGCAGTACTTC.

This clone has a count of ten or more. The rearrangement joins TRBV11-1 to TRBJ2-1; D is unresolved. V was pared by 5 bases and J by 4 bases, with 12 bases between. Germline V CDR1 and CDR2: SGHAT, FQDESV (reference sequence). This CDR3 region has 14 residues. Written as DNA, the CDR3 is TGTGCCAGCAGCCCTCGGACGGTTTACAATGAGCAGTTCTTC. Its translation is CASSPRTVYNEQFF.

This clone has a count of ten or more. J is TRBJ2-4 and V is TRBV7-3, with 11 bases that match TRBD1. Germline CDR1 is SGHTA and CDR2 is FQGTGA. The length of the CDR3 is 14 residues. V gave up 3 bases and J gave up 5 bases; unmatched junction bases: 0. This CDR3 reads CASSLGQGENIQYF. In DNA form, the CDR3 reads TGTGCCAGCAGCTTGGGACAGGGGGAAAACATTCAGTACTTC.

The gene calls are TRBV6-1 and TRBJ2-7; 8 nucleotides align to TRBD1. Germline loops: CDR1 MNHNS, CDR2 SASEGT. Losses at the gene ends were 6 bases for V and 2 bases for J; bases not matched to a gene: 9. This CDR3 has 15 amino acids. In DNA form, the CDR3 reads TGTGCCAGCAGCTACATGGCGGACAGGGCCTACGAGCAGTACTTC. This encodes CASSYMADRAYEQYF.

This clone has ten or more counts. This CDR3 reads CSARDLIEQYF. The CDR3 DNA is TGCAGTGCTAGAGATTTGATCGAGCAGTACTTC. J is TRBJ2-7 and V is TRBV20-1; no firm D call. The CDR3 spans 11 residues. Trimming removed 0 bases from V and 6 bases from J, with 6 bases in between. Germline lookup yields CDR1 DFQATT and CDR2 SNEGSKA (reference sequence).

Many counts were recorded for this clone. The chain uses TRBV9 and TRBJ1-4; 9 bases agree with TRBD1. The CDR3 extends over 14 amino acids. Germline lookup yields CDR1 SGDLS and CDR2 YYNGEE. Losses at the gene ends were 3 bases for V and 8 bases for J; bases not matched to a gene: 5. The CDR3 DNA reads TGTGCCAGCAGCGAGGGACAGGGAGGAGAAAAACTGTTTTTT. Encoded protein: CASSEGQGGEKLFF.

This clone was detected many times. The V gene is TRBV5-1, the J gene TRBJ2-7; TRBD1 agrees at 9 bases. The junction had 8 bases not matched to a gene; V was cut back by 9 bases and J by 4 bases. CDR1 and CDR2 from the germline V gene are SGHRS and YFSETQ. This CDR3 is 13 amino acids long. CDR3 in DNA: TGCGCCACCCGACAGGGGGTTGAGTACGAGCAGTACTTC. Residues: CATRQGVEYEQYF. Full variable domain (missing parts from reference TRBV5-1 and TRBJ2-7): KAGVTQTPRYLIKTRGQQVTLSCSPISGHRSVSWYQQTPGQGLQFLFEYFSETQRNKGNFPGRFSGRQFSNSRSEMNVSTLELGDSALYLCATRQGVEYEQYFGPGTRLTVT.

This clone has at least ten counts. The chain joins TRBV2 to TRBJ1-2, with TRBD1 matching over 9 bases. The germline gives CDR1 SNHLY, CDR2 FYNNEI. The CDR3 is 13 residues long. V lost 4 bases, J lost 3 bases, and 0 bases stayed unmatched. CDR3 amino acids: CASSGDRDYGYTF. The CDR3 DNA reads TGTGCCAGCAGTGGGGACAGGGACTATGGCTACACCTTC.

The chain links TRBV4-1 to TRBJ1-1, with D hard to call. This CDR3 region has 14 residues. CDR1 MGHRA and CDR2 YSYEKL come from the germline V gene. Trimming took off 0 bases at V and 2 bases at J, with 7 bases between the two ends. The CDR3 bases are TGCGCCAGCAGCCAAGATGCAGGCAACACTGAAGCTTTCTTT. Encoded protein: CASSQDAGNTEAFF.